These T cell receptor beta chains were read from a single sample in a study of CD8 T cells in ankylosing spondylitis. TCRdb reprocessed the 5' RACE reads via MiXCR and lists one record per CDR3 protein. The sample records 120,000 to 150,000 distinct CDR3 sequences, roughly 7.7% being singletons. Material: synovial fluid, either unsorted or a sorted T cell fraction (not recorded which). The receptors were sampled from a male donor with ankylosing spondylitis. The CDR3 runs from the conserved cysteine through the conserved F or W. D genes are given only for firm matches. Not every row has a clone size; where given, it reads once, few, many or a size class.

d_call clone_size cdr3_length j_call v_call cdr3_aa cdr3_nt
. many 14 TRBJ2-2 TRBV6-1 CASGRQENTGELFF TGTGCCAGCGGGCGACAGGAAAACACCGGGGAGCTGTTTTTT
. many 12 TRBJ2-5 TRBV6-2/TRBV6-3 CASSYGWETQYF TGTGCCAGCAGTTACGGATGGGAGACCCAGTACTTC
. many 14 TRBJ2-5 TRBV5-1 CASSSVGGLSNQYF TGCGCCAGCAGCTCGGTGGGAGGATTGAGTAACCAGTACTTC
. few 13 TRBJ1-2 TRBV3-1 CASSQDKGGSYTF TGTGCCAGCAGCCAAGATAAGGGAGGGAGCTACACCTTC
. few 14 TRBJ1-6 TRBV28 CASSPRGLRSPLHF TGTGCCAGCAGCCCCCGGGGGTTGCGTTCACCCCTCCACTTT
. few 16 TRBJ2-1 TRBV6-2/TRBV6-3 CASRDMSGGPYNEQFF TGTGCCAGCAGGGATATGTCTGGGGGCCCCTACAATGAGCAGTTCTTC
TRBD2 . 20 TRBJ2-3 TRBV20-1 CRAGDWTPLASGGEEATQYF TGCAGAGCTGGCGACTGGACCCCCTTGGCCAGCGGGGGGGAGGAAGCTACGCAGTATTTT
. many 13 TRBJ1-4 TRBV4-3 CASSQERQGNLFF TGCGCCAGCAGCCAAGAAAGGCAGGGGAATCTGTTTTTT
. many 17 TRBJ2-1 TRBV7-2 CASSLWEGVVSYNEQFF TGTGCCAGCAGCTTATGGGAGGGGGTTGTTTCCTACAATGAGCAGTTCTTC
. . 14 TRBJ1-1 TRBV6-2/TRBV6-3 CASSYSIGDTEAFF TGTGCCAGCAGTTACTCTATAGGGGACACTGAAGCTTTCTTT
. few 11 TRBJ1-2 TRBV29-1 CSVGRAGGYTF TGCAGCGTTGGCCGAGCCGGTGGCTACACCTTC
. many 14 TRBJ2-3 TRBV6-5 CASSYSDFRDTQYF TGTGCCAGCAGTTACTCAGATTTCCGAGATACGCAGTATTTT
. . 15 TRBJ2-1 TRBV6-2/TRBV6-3 CASSPRLGRYNEQFF TGTGCCAGCAGCCCTAGACTAGGACGATACAATGAGCAGTTCTTC
TRBD1 few 13 TRBJ1-6 TRBV6-2/TRBV6-3 CASRGQGDSPLHF TGTGCCAGCCGAGGACAGGGGGATTCACCCCTCCACTTT
. . 13 TRBJ2-5 TRBV11-2 CASSSHPGETQYF TGTGCCAGCAGCTCCCACCCTGGGGAGACCCAGTACTTC
TRBD1 many 14 TRBJ1-3 TRBV5-1 CASSQGQGGNTIYF TGCGCCAGCAGCCAAGGACAGGGAGGAAACACCATATATTTT
. many 12 TRBJ2-1 TRBV28 CASSLGGVEQFF TGTGCCAGCAGTTTGGGGGGCGTTGAGCAGTTCTTC
. many 15 TRBJ2-1 TRBV12-3/TRBV12-4 CASTADVSSYNEQFF TGTGCCAGCACCGCGGACGTTAGCTCCTACAATGAGCAGTTCTTC
TRBD1 many 15 TRBJ2-1 TRBV5-1 CASSLQGDPYNEQFF TGCGCCAGCAGCCTGCAGGGGGACCCCTACAATGAGCAGTTCTTC
. many 15 TRBJ2-2 TRBV20-1 CSARSPWGVSGELFF TGCAGTGCTAGATCTCCATGGGGGGTCTCCGGGGAGCTGTTTTTT
TRBD2 many 16 TRBJ2-2 TRBV12-3/TRBV12-4 CASSLRRSGSPGELFF TGTGCCAGCAGTTTACGGAGGAGCGGGAGTCCCGGGGAGCTGTTTTTT
TRBD2 . 14 TRBJ2-5 TRBV5-6 CASSRLAGNETQYF TGTGCCAGCAGTCGACTAGCGGGTAATGAGACCCAGTACTTC
. . 16 TRBJ1-5 TRBV20-1 CSARDGGKYSNQPQHF TGCAGTGCTAGAGATGGGGGAAAATATAGCAATCAGCCCCAGCATTTT
TRBD1 many 16 TRBJ1-2 TRBV27 CASSSTGGPGIRGYTF TGTGCCAGCAGTTCGACAGGGGGCCCGGGGATCAGGGGCTACACCTTC
TRBD1 few 15 TRBJ1-1 TRBV18 CASSLQGTLGNGAFF TGTGCCAGCTCCCTACAGGGGACCCTCGGAAACGGGGCTTTCTTT
. many 14 TRBJ2-3 TRBV5-1 CASSLVAATDTQYF TGCGCCAGCAGCTTGGTAGCGGCCACAGATACGCAGTATTTT
. few 13 TRBJ2-5 TRBV5-1 CASSLWGRGTQYF TGCGCCAGCAGCTTGTGGGGGCGAGGGACCCAGTACTTC
TRBD2 . 15 TRBJ2-5 TRBV5-1 CASSGTSGVQETQYF TGCGCCAGCAGCGGGACTAGCGGGGTCCAAGAGACCCAGTACTTC
. many 13 TRBJ1-4 TRBV20-1 CSAGRTTNEKLFF TGCAGTGCTGGACGGACTACTAATGAAAAACTGTTTTTT
. many 12 TRBJ2-3 TRBV15 CATSRVGDTQYF TGTGCCACCAGCAGAGTTGGAGATACGCAGTATTTT
. many 11 TRBJ2-3 TRBV28 CASAFWGTQYF TGTGCCAGCGCGTTTTGGGGTACGCAGTATTTT
. many 12 TRBJ2-1 TRBV20-1 CSARGGWGEQFF TGCAGTGCTAGAGGGGGCTGGGGCGAGCAGTTCTTC
TRBD2 many 14 TRBJ2-1 TRBV29-1 CSVVGTSIYNEQFF TGCAGCGTTGTAGGGACTAGCATCTACAATGAGCAGTTCTTC
. . 13 TRBJ1-2 TRBV20-1 CSCESATTYGYTF TGCAGTTGTGAGAGTGCTACCACCTATGGCTACACCTTC
. many 15 TRBJ2-3 TRBV9 CASSVGRAYGDTQYF TGTGCCAGCAGCGTAGGAAGGGCTTATGGAGATACGCAGTATTTT
. . 13 TRBJ1-2 TRBV5-6 CASSLVVPYGYTF TGTGCCAGCAGCTTGGTGGTACCCTATGGCTACACCTTC
TRBD1 many 16 TRBJ2-3 TRBV7-2 CASSPTSGGGTDTQYF TGTGCCAGCAGCCCAACGTCAGGGGGCGGCACAGATACGCAGTATTTT
. few 14 TRBJ2-7 TRBV11-2 CASTEEIGSYEQYF TGTGCCAGCACCGAGGAGATTGGGTCCTACGAGCAGTACTTC
TRBD1 many 16 TRBJ1-2 TRBV9 CASSPSGTGGLYGYTF TGTGCCAGCAGCCCCTCCGGGACAGGGGGTTTGTATGGCTACACCTTC
TRBD2 few 14 TRBJ2-5 TRBV5-1 CASSFSGYQETQYF TGCGCCAGCAGCTTTAGCGGGTACCAAGAGACCCAGTACTTC
. many 18 TRBJ2-4 TRBV11-2 CASSPRSVLTVAKNIQYF TGTGCCAGCAGCCCTAGGTCCGTTTTAACGGTAGCCAAAAACATTCAGTACTTC